Included here is one T cell receptor beta chain sequence, with context. Antigen unknown. This CDR3 is 13 amino acids long. Deletions cut 1 base from V and 8 bases from J, with 12 bases between. CDR1 and CDR2 (germline): SGDLS, YYNGEE. TCRbeta libraries averaged around 40,000 productive templates per sample. Assay: immunoSEQ multiplex PCR; the TCRdb copy retains only in-frame clones and omits some. The repertoire holds under 20,000 clones, with about 90% as singletons. The data originate from a study of STAT3 mutations in large granular lymphocyte leukemia. Study as a whole: Over half of T-LGLL patients had one or more immunosuppressive regimens. Findings and caveats of the study: In several patients, dominant TCR clone burden exceeded STAT3 mutant burden. Clonal expansion was inferred from samples taken at other timepoints. In T-cell large granular lymphocyte leukemia, about half of patients showed multiple immunodominant subclonotypes.

The gene calls are TRBV9 and TRBJ1-2; D is undetermined. This TCR was recovered from a man in his sixties with T-cell large granular lymphocyte leukemia. Some clones in this sample may be carry-over from other donors' samples. Sequenced: peripheral blood mononuclear cells. CDR3 sequence (DNA): TGTGCCAGCAGCGTACCTGGGCGGCGGGGCTACACCTTC. Residues: CASSVPGRRGYTF. The complete variable domain, with remaining parts taken from reference TRBV9 and TRBJ1-2, reads DSGVTQTPKHLITATGQRVTLRCSPRSGDLSVYWYQQSLDQGLQFLIQYYNGEERAKGNILERFSAQQFPDLHSELNLSSLELGDSALYFCASSVPGRRGYTFGSGTRLTVV.